The TCR beta chain described here comes from a study of control samples from healthy donors and cancer patients (dated by TCRdb to 2018 to 2020). The library was prepared using the immunoSEQ multiplex PCR assay. TCRdb retrieved this table from immuneACCESS and kept in-frame rearrangements only. Not all clones are present; in checked studies, unresolved V genes account for under half, and no reason is known for the remainder. Recorded for this sample are about 98,000 clones; roughly three quarters of them occurred a single time. The ten top clones hold roughly a tenth of the sample. V is clipped by 10 bases and J by 3 bases, and the sequence between their germline boundaries is 15 bases long. From the cysteine through the phenylalanine, the CDR3 covers 13 amino acids. Left in the record is the CDR3 DNA by itself, 39 bases read in frame from the first base. Reading the germline V gene (reference sequence) gives CDR1 MNHNY and CDR2 SVGAGI.

In regard to this clone: Its antigen is not yet known. No clone much larger than this one lies a single base away; base qualities are absent.

The clonotype comes from a woman aged 30 to 39 in good health. The V and J genes are TRBV6-6 and TRBJ2-5; possibly the D gene is TRBD1, per 5 matching bases. The sample taken for sequencing was blood. The DNA reads as follows: TGTGCCATCGCCCCGGACATAAAAGAGACCCAGTACTTC. Translated, it gives CAIAPDIKETQYF.